This is a list of T cell receptor beta chains from one sample in a study of shared clonotypes between healthy human individuals. Assay used: immunoSEQ multiplex PCR; TCRdb lists only in-frame clones, some missing. The profile shows some 580,000 clones, 95% to 98% of them singletons. Material for sequencing was naive CD8+ T cells sorted from blood. The source of these receptors is a man in his thirties or forties in good health. Each CDR3 is given with its conserved first and last residue. Fields, in order: J gene, D gene, clone size, V gene, CDR3 length, CDR3 protein, CDR3 DNA. A D gene is named only where the DNA matches it firmly. Rows give clone size only sometimes, using once, few, many, or a class for an expanded clone.

TRBJ1-5 TRBD1 NA TRBV4-1 16 CASSPRTGARDQPQHF TGCGCCAGCAGCCCACGTACAGGGGCTCGAGATCAGCCCCAGCATTTT
TRBJ2-3 TRBD1 NA TRBV5-1 16 CASSLDSDRGTDTQYF TGCGCCAGCAGCTTGGATTCGGACAGGGGCACAGATACGCAGTATTTT
TRBJ2-7 TRBD1 NA TRBV29-1 13 CSALGQGSYEQYF TGCAGCGCGCTCGGACAGGGCTCCTACGAGCAGTACTTC
TRBJ2-1 NA once TRBV6-1 19 CASSEELDYRGAAYNEQFF TGTGCCAGCAGTGAAGAACTAGACTACCGAGGGGCGGCCTACAATGAGCAGTTCTTC
TRBJ2-7 TRBD1 NA TRBV27 15 CASRLAGQGSYEQYF TGTGCCAGCAGGTTAGCGGGACAGGGGTCCTACGAGCAGTACTTC
TRBJ1-3 NA NA TRBV7-6 14 CASSRTGSGNTIYF TGTGCCAGCAGCCGGACGGGCTCTGGAAACACCATATATTTT
TRBJ2-3 NA NA TRBV13 15 CASSSDTISTDTQYF TGTGCCAGCAGCTCGGACACAATTAGCACAGATACGCAGTATTTT
TRBJ1-2 NA NA TRBV27 15 CASRLGQDGYYGYTF TGTGCCAGCAGACTGGGGCAGGACGGATACTATGGCTACACCTTC
TRBJ2-7 NA NA TRBV28 15 CASSGGPNPSYEQYF TGTGCCAGCAGTGGGGGTCCTAACCCGTCCTACGAGCAGTACTTC
TRBJ2-6 NA NA TRBV19 16 CASSIARVPGANVLTF TGTGCCAGTAGTATAGCACGGGTCCCCGGGGCCAACGTCCTGACTTTC
TRBJ1-1 NA NA TRBV9 16 CASSVLGAPGPPEAFF TGTGCCAGCAGCGTACTCGGGGCGCCGGGTCCACCTGAAGCTTTCTTT
TRBJ1-4 NA NA TRBV7-9 16 CASSPAPRESKEKLFF TGTGCCAGCAGCCCAGCCCCAAGGGAGAGCAAGGAAAAACTGTTTTTT
TRBJ2-7 NA NA TRBV5-1 16 CASSLTQGLAFYEQYF TGCGCCAGCAGCTTGACCCAGGGGTTAGCCTTCTACGAGCAGTACTTC
TRBJ2-7 TRBD2 NA TRBV7-6 16 CASSFALAGGLNEQYF TGTGCCAGCAGCTTCGCCCTAGCGGGAGGGCTCAACGAGCAGTACTTC
TRBJ2-2 NA NA TRBV25-1 14 CASTRGGNTGELFF TGTGCCAGTACGAGGGGCGGAAACACCGGGGAGCTGTTTTTT
TRBJ2-7 NA NA TRBV18 14 CASSPGGPIYEQYF TGTGCCAGCTCACCGGGAGGTCCGATTTACGAGCAGTACTTC
TRBJ2-3 TRBD2 NA TRBV11-3 15 CASSSFAGEADTQYF TGTGCCAGCAGCTCTTTTGCGGGAGAAGCAGATACGCAGTATTTT
TRBJ2-2 NA NA TRBV15 14 CATSRDRGPGELFF TGTGCCACCAGCAGAGATCGGGGTCCGGGGGAGCTGTTTTTT
TRBJ2-1 NA NA TRBV2 15 CASSEALGVSGEQFF TGTGCCAGCAGTGAAGCGCTCGGAGTTTCCGGAGAGCAGTTCTTC
TRBJ2-5 NA NA TRBV9 13 CASSDVNQETQYF TGTGCCAGCTCGGACGTTAACCAAGAGACCCAGTACTTC
TRBJ2-1 NA once TRBV2 14 CASNERDRYNEQFF TGTGCCAGCAACGAGCGGGACAGGTACAATGAGCAGTTCTTC
TRBJ2-3 NA NA TRBV7-9 14 CASPNSEGTDTQYF TGTGCCAGCCCCAATAGTGAAGGGACAGATACGCAGTATTTT
TRBJ2-7 NA NA TRBV18 14 CASSPPGRGYEQYF TGTGCCAGCTCACCACCGGGCAGGGGTTACGAGCAGTACTTC
TRBJ2-4 TRBD2 once TRBV27 14 CASRKAGGLNIQYF TGTGCCAGCAGGAAGGCGGGAGGCCTAAACATTCAGTACTTC
TRBJ2-1 TRBD2 NA TRBV12-5 14 CASGTGTNYNEQFF TGTGCTAGTGGTACCGGGACTAACTACAATGAGCAGTTCTTC
TRBJ1-1 NA NA TRBV7-8 12 CASSPRRDEAFF TGTGCCAGCAGCCCTCGTCGGGATGAAGCTTTCTTT
TRBJ2-7 NA NA TRBV29-1 12 CSVDGDSYEQYF TGCAGCGTTGACGGGGACTCCTACGAGCAGTACTTC
TRBJ2-1 TRBD2 NA TRBV4-1 16 CASSQGLAGSYNEQFF TGCGCCAGCAGCCAAGGGCTAGCGGGGTCTTACAATGAGCAGTTCTTC
TRBJ2-1 TRBD2 NA TRBV15 16 CATSREASGKTREQFF TGTGCCACCAGCAGAGAGGCTAGCGGGAAGACTAGGGAACAGTTCTTC
TRBJ2-7 NA once TRBV27 13 CASAGGITYEQYF TGTGCCAGCGCCGGGGGAATAACCTACGAGCAGTACTTC
TRBJ2-2 NA NA TRBV7-9 11 CASREAGELFF TGTGCCAGCAGAGAAGCCGGGGAGCTGTTTTTT
TRBJ1-5 NA NA TRBV7-6 15 CASSPGVDSNQPQHF TGTGCCAGCAGTCCAGGGGTCGATAGCAATCAGCCCCAGCATTTT
TRBJ1-2 NA NA TRBV7-9 14 CASSSGPGVYGYTF TGTGCCAGCAGCTCGGGACCCGGAGTCTATGGCTACACCTTC
TRBJ2-1 TRBD2 NA TRBV29-1 16 CSVVLAGGPGYNEQFF TGCAGCGTTGTCCTAGCGGGAGGGCCGGGGTACAATGAGCAGTTCTTC
TRBJ2-1 TRBD1 once TRBV14 13 CASMGQGGYEQFF TGTGCCAGCATGGGACAGGGGGGCTATGAGCAGTTCTTC
TRBJ2-7 NA NA TRBV7-9 13 CASSLVASYEQYF TGTGCCAGCAGCTTAGTCGCGTCCTACGAGCAGTACTTC
TRBJ1-5 NA NA TRBV7-8 13 CASSLVGQQPQHF TGTGCCAGCAGCTTAGTTGGCCAGCAGCCCCAGCATTTT
TRBJ2-1 NA NA TRBV29-1 10 CSVMDSKQFF TGCAGCGTTATGGACAGTAAGCAGTTCTTC
TRBJ1-1 TRBD1 NA TRBV4-1 14 CASSHDRGNTEAFF TGCGCCAGCAGCCATGACAGGGGGAACACTGAAGCTTTCTTT
TRBJ2-7 NA once TRBV10-3 14 CAISESSQGYEQYF TGTGCCATCAGTGAGTCGAGCCAGGGCTACGAGCAGTACTTC
TRBJ2-2 NA once TRBV9 15 CASSVGQEYTGELFF TGTGCCAGCAGCGTAGGGCAGGAGTACACCGGGGAGCTGTTTTTT